Below, 19 T cell receptor beta chains from the same sample are listed, as sequenced in a study of blood T cells in healthy people across ages. The second PCR ran about 6 to 12 cycles with a sample-barcoded 5' primer and J-beta primers. Using its own MiXCR run on the 5' RACE reads, TCRdb lists one record per CDR3 protein. This sample yields some 1.5 million distinct CDR3 sequences, of which approximately 28% are seen a single time; 7.7% belongs to the top ten. The sample taken for sequencing was blood. These receptors were collected from a woman aged 25-40 years in good health.

This clonotype was counted once. A much larger clone is a single base away; this may be a read error. The chain carries TRBV5-1 and TRBJ2-1, with D unresolved. The end of the DNA fits TRBJ2-7 better, so the J call may be wrong. CDR1 SGHRS and CDR2 YFSETQ come from the germline V gene. The CDR3 extends over 14 amino acids. The CDR3 sequence: CASSPIDRNNEQYF. For the CDR3, the DNA is TGCGCCAGCAGTCCGATCGACCGGAACAATGAGCAGTACTTC.

This clonotype was detected only once. The chain carries TRBV7-2 and TRBJ2-2, with TRBD2 as a possible D gene (6 bases). Per the germline V gene, CDR1 is SGHTA and CDR2 is FQGNSA. The CDR3 covers 16 residues. V gave up 4 bases and J gave up 2 bases, with 14 bases separating them. DNA for the CDR3: TGTGCCAGCAGCTCCAGGGCGGGATTAAACACCGGGGAGCTGTTTTTT. Its translation: CASSSRAGLNTGELFF.

The V call is TRBV2, the J call TRBJ1-5, with D tentatively TRBD1 (6 bases). Germline values: CDR1 SNHLY, CDR2 FYNNEI. This CDR3 has 14 residues. The V end lost 6 bases, the J end lost 5 bases, and 14 bases lay between the germline ends. CDR3 protein: CASRGPGADQPQHF. The CDR3 DNA is TGTGCCAGCAGGGGACCAGGGGCAGATCAGCCCCAGCATTTT.

This clonotype showed up many times. The CDR3 loop reads CAISEPGGYPADTQYF. DNA of the CDR3: TGTGCCATCAGTGAGCCGGGAGGGTACCCCGCAGATACGCAGTATTTT. This chain joins TRBV10-3 and TRBJ2-3; 8 bases are a match to TRBD2. This CDR3 has 16 residues. The V gene's germline CDR1 is ENHRY and CDR2 SYGVKD. The V gene end was trimmed by 2 bases and the J gene end by 4 bases; junction bases not matched to a gene: 8.

This clonotype has at least ten counts. J is TRBJ1-4 and V is TRBV7-9; 7 bases align to TRBD1. The CDR3 runs to 14 residues. V trimming: 6 bases; J trimming: 4 bases; junction bases outside the gene matches: 5. CDR1 and CDR2 (germline): SEHNR, FQNEAQ (reference sequence). CDR3 in DNA: TGTGCCAGCAGTCTACAGGGGTTTAATGAAAAACTGTTTTTT. Protein: CASSLQGFNEKLFF.

This clonotype was detected a few times. The rearrangement joins TRBV14 to TRBJ2-4; tentatively, D is TRBD1 (5 bases). CDR1 and CDR2 (germline): SGHDN, FVKESK. CDR3 size: 15 residues. V lost 0 bases, J lost 2 bases, and 8 bases lay in between. The CDR3: CASSQDRGPKNIQYF. CDR3 coding DNA: TGTGCCAGCAGCCAAGATAGGGGCCCCAAAAACATTCAGTACTTC.

A remark on this clonotype: At one boundary the junction diverges from the germline segment, which might be a read error. V and J are TRBV20-1 and TRBJ1-4, with D possibly being TRBD1 (6 bases). The CDR3 spans 13 residues. Germline V lookup: CDR1 DFQATT, CDR2 SNEGSKA (reference sequence). The CDR3 DNA is TGCAGTGGGCGGGGGGCAACTAATGAAAAACGGTTTTTT. Translated, it gives CSGRGATNEKRFF.

This clonotype was seen only a few times. This sequence joins TRBV7-8 and TRBJ2-1; D remains unclear. Germline lookup yields CDR1 SGHVS and CDR2 FQNEAQ. The CDR3 consists of 12 residues. Trimming shortened V by 3 bases and J by 7 bases, and 7 bases separated the two germline ends. CDR3 coding DNA: TGTGCCAGCAGCTTCGCTAAGAATGAGCAGTTCTTC. Its translation is CASSFAKNEQFF.

V gene TRBV29-1 combines with J gene TRBJ1-6, with D perhaps TRBD1 (6 bases). Trimming took 3 bases from V and 6 from J, leaving 9 bases between them. The length of the CDR3 is 13 residues. From germline, CDR1 is SQVTM and CDR2 ANQGSEA. CDR3 in amino acids: CSVEVRGNSPLHF. As DNA, the CDR3 is TGCAGCGTTGAGGTCAGGGGTAATTCACCCCTCCACTTT.

This clonotype was detected a few times. The V gene is TRBV11-2, the J gene TRBJ2-1; 7 bases align to TRBD1. This CDR3 contains 14 residues. V shed 6 bases, J shed 6 bases, and the junction held 8 bases outside the gene matches. Looked up from germline, CDR1 is SGHAT and CDR2 is FQNNGV. CDR3 loop: CASRFGPGGNEQFF. CDR3 DNA sequence: TGTGCCAGCAGATTCGGTCCAGGGGGCAATGAGCAGTTCTTC.

This clonotype was counted many times. V gene TRBV6-5 combines with J gene TRBJ2-7; a possible D gene is TRBD1 (6 bases). V dropped 0 bases and J dropped 2 bases, with 11 bases sitting between them. The CDR3 extends over 15 amino acids. CDR1 MNHEY and CDR2 SVGAGI come from the germline V gene. The CDR3 loop reads CASSYSRQGTYEQYF. In nucleotides, the CDR3 is TGTGCCAGCAGTTACTCGAGGCAGGGGACCTACGAGCAGTACTTC.

In regard to this clonotype: A much larger clonotype is one base distant, so this may be a read error. The CDR3, as DNA: TGTGCCAGCAGCCGAGATAGGGCTAACTGTGGCTACACCTTC. Translating it yields CASSRDRANCGYTF. This chain uses TRBV7-9 with TRBJ1-2, with unresolved D. The germline V gene has CDR1 SEHNR and CDR2 FQNEAQ (reference sequence). This CDR3 is 14 amino acids long.

The chain carries TRBV12-3 or TRBV12-4 and TRBJ2-7; tentative D call: TRBD1 (6 bases). V was clipped by 8 bases and J by 1 base, with 21 bases between them. This CDR3 is built from 16 residues. The CDR3 DNA reads as TGTGCCAGCGGGGGCGGTGACAGATTCTCGTCCTACGAGCAGTACTTC. It translates to CASGGGDRFSSYEQYF.

This chain links TRBV27 with TRBJ2-5, with 14 positions matching TRBD2. The V gene end was trimmed by 5 bases and the J gene end by 0 bases; junction bases not matched to a gene: 8. The V gene's germline CDR1 is MNHEY and CDR2 SMNVEV (reference sequence). The length of the CDR3 is 18 residues. In DNA, the CDR3 is TGTGCCAGCAGTCCTCGGACTAGCGGGGGGCCGTACCAAGAGACCCAGTACTTC. This encodes CASSPRTSGGPYQETQYF.

The chain combines TRBV6-6 with TRBJ2-7; D not certain. CDR1 is MNHNY, CDR2 SVGAGI, per germline (reference sequence). This CDR3 contains 12 residues. V gave up 2 bases and J gave up 10 bases, with 12 bases separating them. The CDR3 region is CASSYHVVPQYF. For the CDR3, the DNA is TGTGCCAGCAGTTACCACGTGGTCCCCCAGTACTTC.

V and J are TRBV9 and TRBJ1-1; TRBD1 matches at 7 bases. Germline CDR1 SGDLS, CDR2 YYNGEE. The CDR3 loop spans 15 amino acids. Unmatched junction bases numbered 9, after V lost 7 bases and J lost 0 bases. The CDR3 DNA reads TGTGCCAGCTCCGCCCCCGGGACAGTGAACACTGAAGCTTTCTTT. Translation: CASSAPGTVNTEAFF.

The V and J genes are TRBV11-2 and TRBJ1-1; no reliable D call. V lost 0 bases to trimming and J lost 5 bases, with 10 bases between them. The CDR3 is 14 residues long. The germline V gene encodes CDR1 SGHAT and CDR2 FQNNGV. CDR3 sequence reads: CASSLETMRTEAFF. The CDR3, as DNA: TGTGCCAGCAGCTTAGAGACCATGAGGACTGAAGCTTTCTTT.

This clonotype was counted only a few times. This chain uses TRBV3-1 with TRBJ2-5, with D unresolved. The V gene lost 0 bases and the J gene lost 8 bases, with 16 bases spanning the gap. The CDR3 is 15 residues long. Germline V CDR1 and CDR2: LGHDT, YNNKEL (reference sequence). CDR3 protein: CASSQDTATPDTQYF. Here the CDR3 DNA reads TGTGCCAGCAGCCAAGATACTGCGACTCCAGATACCCAGTACTTC.

At least ten counts were recorded for this clonotype. The V call is TRBV7-2, the J call TRBJ2-1; perhaps TRBD2 as D (5 bases). CDR3 length equals 13 residues. Trimming removed 2 bases at V and 8 bases at J, with 10 bases between. Per germline, CDR1 SGHTA and CDR2 FQGNSA. DNA of the CDR3: TGTGCCAGCAGCTTACAACTAGTCGATGAGCAGTTCTTC. It specifies CASSLQLVDEQFF.